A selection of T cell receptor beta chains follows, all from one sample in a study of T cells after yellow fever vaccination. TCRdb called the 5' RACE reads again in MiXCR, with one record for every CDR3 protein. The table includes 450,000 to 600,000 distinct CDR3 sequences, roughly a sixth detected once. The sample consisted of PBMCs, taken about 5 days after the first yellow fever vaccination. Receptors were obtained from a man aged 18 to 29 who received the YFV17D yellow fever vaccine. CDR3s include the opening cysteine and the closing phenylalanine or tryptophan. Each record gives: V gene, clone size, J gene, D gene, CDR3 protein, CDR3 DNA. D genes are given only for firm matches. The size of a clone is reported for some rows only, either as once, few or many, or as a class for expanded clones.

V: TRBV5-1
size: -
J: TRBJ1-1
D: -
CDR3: CASSLVGRDSTEAFF
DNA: TGCGCCAGCAGCTTGGTAGGCAGGGATTCGACTGAAGCTTTCTTT

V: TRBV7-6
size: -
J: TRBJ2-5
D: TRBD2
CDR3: CASSLRWGGQETQYF
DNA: TGTGCCAGCAGCTTAAGGTGGGGGGGGCAAGAGACCCAGTACTTC

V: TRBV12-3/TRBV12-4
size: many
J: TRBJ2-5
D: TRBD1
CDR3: CASRDSRETQYF
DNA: TGTGCCAGCCGGGACAGTCGGGAGACCCAGTACTTC

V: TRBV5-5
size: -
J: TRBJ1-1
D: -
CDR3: CASSTETGTEAFF
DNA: TGTGCCAGCAGTACAGAGACAGGTACTGAAGCTTTCTTT

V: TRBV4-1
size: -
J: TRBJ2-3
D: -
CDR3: CASSQVGLEADTQYF
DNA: TGCGCCAGCAGCCAAGTAGGGCTAGAAGCAGATACGCAGTATTTT

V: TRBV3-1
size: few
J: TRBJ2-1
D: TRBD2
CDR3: CASSQVLAGDNEQFF
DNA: TGTGCCAGCAGCCAAGTACTAGCGGGGGACAATGAGCAGTTCTTC

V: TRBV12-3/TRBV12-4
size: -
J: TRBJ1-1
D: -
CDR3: CASSQGIHMNTEAFF
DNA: TGTGCCAGCAGCCAGGGAATTCACATGAACACTGAAGCTTTCTTT

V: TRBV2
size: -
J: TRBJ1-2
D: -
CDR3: CALPLEGTGYTF
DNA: TGTGCCCTCCCTTTGGAGGGGACTGGCTACACCTTC

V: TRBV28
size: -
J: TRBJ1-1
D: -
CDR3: CASSLYTPRERSEAFF
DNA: TGTGCCAGCAGTTTATACACACCCAGGGAAAGGTCTGAAGCTTTCTTT

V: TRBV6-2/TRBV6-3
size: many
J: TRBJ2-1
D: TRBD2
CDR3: CASSYHLGLAEDNEQFF
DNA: TGTGCCAGCAGTTACCACCTGGGACTAGCGGAAGACAATGAGCAGTTCTTC

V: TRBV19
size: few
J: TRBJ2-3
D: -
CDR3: CASSMGRATDTQYF
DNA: TGTGCCAGTAGTATGGGCAGGGCGACAGATACGCAGTATTTT

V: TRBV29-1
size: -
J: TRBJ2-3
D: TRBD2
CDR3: CSVEKSGGASTDTQYF
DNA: TGCAGCGTTGAGAAGAGCGGGGGAGCTAGCACAGATACGCAGTATTTT

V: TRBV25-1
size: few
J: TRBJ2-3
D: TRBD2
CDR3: CASSELWGGQYF
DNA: TGTGCCAGCAGTGAATTGTGGGGGGGGCAGTATTTT

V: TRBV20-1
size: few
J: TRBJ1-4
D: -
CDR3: CSANSGLDEKLFF
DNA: TGCAGTGCGAATTCAGGGCTAGATGAAAAACTGTTTTTT

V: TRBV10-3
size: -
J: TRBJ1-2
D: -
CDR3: CAISRRDDLIPNYGYTF
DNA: TGTGCCATCAGTAGAAGGGACGACCTCATACCTAACTATGGCTACACCTTC

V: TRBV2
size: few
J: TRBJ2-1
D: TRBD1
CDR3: CASTGDRGNEQFF
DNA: TGTGCCAGCACGGGGGACAGGGGGAATGAGCAGTTCTTC

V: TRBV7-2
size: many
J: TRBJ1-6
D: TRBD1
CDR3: CASSIRTGRLNSPLHF
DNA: TGTGCCAGCAGCATCCGGACAGGCAGGCTCAATTCACCCCTCCACTTT

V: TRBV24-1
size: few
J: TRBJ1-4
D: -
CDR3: CATSEAGPNEKLFF
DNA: TGTGCCACCAGCGAGGCGGGGCCTAATGAAAAACTGTTTTTT

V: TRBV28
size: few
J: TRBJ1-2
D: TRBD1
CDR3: CASTPLGTVAGYTF
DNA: TGTGCCAGCACTCCCCTCGGGACAGTAGCTGGCTACACCTTC

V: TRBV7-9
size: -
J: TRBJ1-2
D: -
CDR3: CASSLSSRPNYGYTF
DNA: TGTGCCAGCAGCCTCTCCAGTCGGCCGAACTATGGCTACACCTTC

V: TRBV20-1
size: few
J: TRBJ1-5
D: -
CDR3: CSARDPNSLNQPQHF
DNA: TGCAGTGCTAGAGATCCGAACAGTCTCAATCAGCCCCAGCATTTT

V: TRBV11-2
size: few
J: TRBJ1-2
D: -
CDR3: CASSLLGEGSGYTF
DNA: TGTGCCAGCAGCTTACTCGGGGAGGGTAGCGGCTACACCTTC

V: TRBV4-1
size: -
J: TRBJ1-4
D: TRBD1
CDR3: CASSQESVTGNEKLFF
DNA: TGCGCCAGCAGCCAAGAATCCGTGACAGGGAATGAAAAACTGTTTTTT

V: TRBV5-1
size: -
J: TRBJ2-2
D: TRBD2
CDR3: CASSLAGDNTGELFF
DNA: TGCGCCAGCAGCCTAGCGGGGGATAACACCGGGGAGCTGTTTTTT

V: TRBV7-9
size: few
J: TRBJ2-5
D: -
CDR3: CASSLALREQETQYF
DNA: TGTGCCAGCAGCTTAGCGCTCAGGGAACAAGAGACCCAGTACTTC

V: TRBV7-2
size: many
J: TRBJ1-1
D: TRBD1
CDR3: CASSQTGLNTEAFF
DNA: TGTGCCAGCAGCCAGACAGGGCTTAACACTGAAGCTTTCTTT

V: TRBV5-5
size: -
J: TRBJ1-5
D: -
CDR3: CASSLWGSGQPQHF
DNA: TGTGCCAGCAGCTTATGGGGTAGCGGTCAGCCCCAGCATTTT

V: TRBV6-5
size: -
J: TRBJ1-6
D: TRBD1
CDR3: CASSYGGQGESYNSPLHF
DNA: TGTGCCAGCAGTTACGGGGGACAGGGCGAATCCTATAATTCACCCCTCCACTTT

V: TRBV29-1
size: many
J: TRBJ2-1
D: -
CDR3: CSVEEVGGPYNEQFF
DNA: TGCAGCGTTGAAGAAGTGGGGGGGCCTTACAATGAGCAGTTCTTC

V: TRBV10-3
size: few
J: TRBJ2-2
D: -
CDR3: CATQALTGELFF
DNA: TGTGCCACTCAAGCGCTCACCGGGGAGCTGTTTTTT

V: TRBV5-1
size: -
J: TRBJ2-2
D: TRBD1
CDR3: CATRQGGTGELFF
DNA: TGCGCCACCCGACAGGGGGGCACCGGGGAGCTGTTTTTT

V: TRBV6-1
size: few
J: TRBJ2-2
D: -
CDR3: CASSEPGRNTGELFF
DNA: TGTGCCAGCAGTGAACCGGGACGCAACACCGGGGAGCTGTTTTTT

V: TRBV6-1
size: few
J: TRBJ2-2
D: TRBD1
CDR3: CASSVDRGHGELFF
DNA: TGTGCCAGCAGTGTCGACAGGGGTCACGGGGAGCTGTTTTTT

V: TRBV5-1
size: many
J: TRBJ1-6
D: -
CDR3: CASSLEGQSHSPLHF
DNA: TGCGCCAGCAGCTTGGAAGGGCAGTCACATTCACCCCTCCACTTT

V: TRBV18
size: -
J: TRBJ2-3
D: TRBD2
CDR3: CASSPLAAGGYTDTQYF
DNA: TGTGCCAGCTCACCATTAGCAGCGGGGGGGTACACAGATACGCAGTATTTT

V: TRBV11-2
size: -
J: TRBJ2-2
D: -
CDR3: CASSSRVSGTGELFF
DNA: TGTGCCAGCAGCTCCAGGGTTTCGGGCACCGGGGAGCTGTTTTTT

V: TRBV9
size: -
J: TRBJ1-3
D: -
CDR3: CASSSMGTENTIYF
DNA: TGTGCCAGCAGCTCCATGGGGACCGAAAACACCATATATTTT

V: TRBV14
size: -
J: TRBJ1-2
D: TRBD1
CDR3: CASSQSQGVGGYTF
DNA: TGTGCCAGCAGCCAAAGTCAGGGGGTTGGCGGCTACACCTTC

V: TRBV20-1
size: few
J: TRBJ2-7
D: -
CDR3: CSARDLLRERSEQYF
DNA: TGCAGTGCTAGAGATCTCCTACGCGAACGGAGCGAGCAGTACTTC

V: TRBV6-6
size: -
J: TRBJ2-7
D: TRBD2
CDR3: CASSYSTSREQYF
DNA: TGTGCCAGCAGTTACTCGACTAGCAGAGAGCAGTACTTC

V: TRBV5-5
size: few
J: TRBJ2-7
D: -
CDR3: CASSPFEGFSYEQYF
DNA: TGTGCCAGCAGCCCTTTTGAGGGGTTCTCCTACGAGCAGTACTTC

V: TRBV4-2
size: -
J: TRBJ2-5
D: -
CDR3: CASSRTRDSEKTQYF
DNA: TGTGCCAGCAGCCGGACGAGGGACTCCGAGAAGACCCAGTACTTC

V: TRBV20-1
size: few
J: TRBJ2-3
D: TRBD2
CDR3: CSARRTSGTDTQYF
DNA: TGCAGTGCTCGCCGGACTAGCGGCACAGATACGCAGTATTTT

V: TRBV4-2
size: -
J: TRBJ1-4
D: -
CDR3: CASSHGGLTNEKLFF
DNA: TGTGCCAGCAGCCATGGGGGATTAACTAATGAAAAACTGTTTTTT

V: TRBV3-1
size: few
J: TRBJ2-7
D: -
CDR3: CASSQEPTSSYEQYF
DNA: TGTGCCAGCAGCCAAGAACCGACAAGCTCCTACGAGCAGTACTTC

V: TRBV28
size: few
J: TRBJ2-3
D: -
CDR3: CASSGGPESTDTQYF
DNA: TGTGCCAGCAGCGGGGGGCCGGAAAGCACAGATACGCAGTATTTT

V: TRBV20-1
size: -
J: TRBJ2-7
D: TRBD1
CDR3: CSAFSRGQGNYEQYF
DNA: TGCAGTGCCTTCTCACGGGGACAGGGAAACTACGAGCAGTACTTC

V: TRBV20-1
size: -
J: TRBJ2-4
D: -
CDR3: CSAGGRVTKNIQYF
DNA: TGCAGTGCTGGGGGGCGCGTGACCAAAAACATTCAGTACTTC

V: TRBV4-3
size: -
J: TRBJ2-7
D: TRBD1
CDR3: CASSRQDRWTSEQYF
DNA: TGCGCCAGCAGCCGACAGGACAGGTGGACCTCCGAGCAGTACTTC

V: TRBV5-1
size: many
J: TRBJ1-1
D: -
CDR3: CASSDPNTEAFF
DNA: TGCGCCAGCAGCGACCCTAACACTGAAGCTTTCTTT